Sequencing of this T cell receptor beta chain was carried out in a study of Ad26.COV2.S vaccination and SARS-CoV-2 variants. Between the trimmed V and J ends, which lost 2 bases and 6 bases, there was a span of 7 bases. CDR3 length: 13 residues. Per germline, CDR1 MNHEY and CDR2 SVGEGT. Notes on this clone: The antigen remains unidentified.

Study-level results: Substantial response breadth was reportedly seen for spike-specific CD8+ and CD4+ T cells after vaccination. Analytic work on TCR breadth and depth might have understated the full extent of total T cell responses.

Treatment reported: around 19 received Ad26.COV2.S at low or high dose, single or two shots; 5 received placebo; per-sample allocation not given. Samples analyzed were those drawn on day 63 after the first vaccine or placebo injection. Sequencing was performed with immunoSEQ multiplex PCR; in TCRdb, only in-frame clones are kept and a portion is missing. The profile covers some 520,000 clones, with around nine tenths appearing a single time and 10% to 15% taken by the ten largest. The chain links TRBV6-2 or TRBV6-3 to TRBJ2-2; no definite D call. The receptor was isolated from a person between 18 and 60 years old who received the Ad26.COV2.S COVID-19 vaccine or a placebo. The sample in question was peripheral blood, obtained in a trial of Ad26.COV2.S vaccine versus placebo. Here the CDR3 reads CASSYSPAGELFF. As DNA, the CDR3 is TGTGCCAGCAGTTACAGTCCCGCCGGGGAGCTGTTTTTT.